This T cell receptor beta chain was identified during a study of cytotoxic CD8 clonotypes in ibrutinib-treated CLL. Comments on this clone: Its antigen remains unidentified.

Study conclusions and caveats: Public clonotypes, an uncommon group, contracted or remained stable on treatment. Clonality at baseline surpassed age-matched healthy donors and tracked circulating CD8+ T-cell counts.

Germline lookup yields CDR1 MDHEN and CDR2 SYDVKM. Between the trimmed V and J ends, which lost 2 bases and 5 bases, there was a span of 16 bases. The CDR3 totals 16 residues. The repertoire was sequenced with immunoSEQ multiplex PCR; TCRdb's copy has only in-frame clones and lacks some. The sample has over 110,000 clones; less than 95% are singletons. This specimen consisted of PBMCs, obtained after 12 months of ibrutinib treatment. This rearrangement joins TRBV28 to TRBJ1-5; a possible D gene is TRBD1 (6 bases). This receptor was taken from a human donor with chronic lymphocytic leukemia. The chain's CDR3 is CASSLGGGQSHQPQHF. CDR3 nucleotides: TGTGCCAGCAGTTTAGGGGGCGGACAGTCCCATCAGCCCCAGCATTTT.